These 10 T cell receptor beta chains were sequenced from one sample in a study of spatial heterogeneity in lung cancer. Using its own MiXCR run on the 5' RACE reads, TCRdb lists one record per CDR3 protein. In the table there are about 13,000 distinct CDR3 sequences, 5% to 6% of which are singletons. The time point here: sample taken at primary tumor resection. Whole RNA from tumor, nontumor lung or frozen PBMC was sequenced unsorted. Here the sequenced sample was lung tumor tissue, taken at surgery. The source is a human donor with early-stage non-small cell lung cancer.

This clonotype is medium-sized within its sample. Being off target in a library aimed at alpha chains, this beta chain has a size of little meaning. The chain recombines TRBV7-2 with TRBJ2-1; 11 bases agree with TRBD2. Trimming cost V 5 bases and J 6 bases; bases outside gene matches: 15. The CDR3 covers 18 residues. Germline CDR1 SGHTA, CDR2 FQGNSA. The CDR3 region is CASSRKTKLAGESNEQFF. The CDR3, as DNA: TGTGCCAGCAGCCGAAAGACTAAACTAGCGGGGGAGAGCAATGAGCAGTTCTTC.

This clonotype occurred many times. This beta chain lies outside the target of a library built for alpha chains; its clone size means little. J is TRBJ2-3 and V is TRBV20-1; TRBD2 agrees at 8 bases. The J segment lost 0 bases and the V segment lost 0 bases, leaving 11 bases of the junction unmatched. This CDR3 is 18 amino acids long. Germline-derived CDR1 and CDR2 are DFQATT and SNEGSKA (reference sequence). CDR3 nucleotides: TGCAGTGCTAGAGATAGGGCGGGGGGACGGATCAGCACAGATACGCAGTATTTT. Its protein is CSARDRAGGRISTDTQYF.

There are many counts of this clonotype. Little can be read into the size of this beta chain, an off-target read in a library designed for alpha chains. CDR3 nucleotide sequence: TGCAGCGTTAATGTGGGGGGGAGCGGGAGCTCCAATGAGCAGTTCTTC. It specifies CSVNVGGSGSSNEQFF. This chain uses TRBV29-1 with TRBJ2-1; the match to TRBD2 covers 8 bases. The CDR3 runs to 16 residues. Germline lookup yields CDR1 SQVTM and CDR2 ANQGSEA. Losses at the gene ends were 5 bases for V and 6 bases for J; bases not matched to a gene: 15.

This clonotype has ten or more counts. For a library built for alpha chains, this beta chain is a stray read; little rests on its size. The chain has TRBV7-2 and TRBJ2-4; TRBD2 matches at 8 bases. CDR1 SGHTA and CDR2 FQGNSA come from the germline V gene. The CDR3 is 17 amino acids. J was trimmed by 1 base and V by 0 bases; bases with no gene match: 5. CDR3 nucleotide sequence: TGTGCCAGCAGCTTAGCAGGTAGCGGGGTCGCCAAAAACATTCAGTACTTC. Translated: CASSLAGSGVAKNIQYF.

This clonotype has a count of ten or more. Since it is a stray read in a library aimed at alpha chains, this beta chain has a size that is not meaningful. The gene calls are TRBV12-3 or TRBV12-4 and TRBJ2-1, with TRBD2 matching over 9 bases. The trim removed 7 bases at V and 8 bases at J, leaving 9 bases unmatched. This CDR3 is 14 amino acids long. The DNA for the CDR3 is TGTGCCAGCATCTTGGCGGGGGGGCTCTATGAGCAGTTCTTC. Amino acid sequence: CASILAGGLYEQFF.

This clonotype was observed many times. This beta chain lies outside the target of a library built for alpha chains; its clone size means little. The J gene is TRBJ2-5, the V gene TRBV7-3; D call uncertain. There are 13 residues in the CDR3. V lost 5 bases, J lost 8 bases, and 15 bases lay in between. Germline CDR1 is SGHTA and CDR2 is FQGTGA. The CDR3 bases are TGTGCCAGCAGCGAGATCATACATGGCACCCAGTACTTC. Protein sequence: CASSEIIHGTQYF.

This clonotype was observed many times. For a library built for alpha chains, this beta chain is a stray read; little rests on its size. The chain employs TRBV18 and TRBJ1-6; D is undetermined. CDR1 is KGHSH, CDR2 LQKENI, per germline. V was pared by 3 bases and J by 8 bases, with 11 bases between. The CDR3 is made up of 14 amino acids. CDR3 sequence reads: CASSPAGSDSPLHF. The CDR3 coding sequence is TGTGCCAGCTCACCTGCGGGCTCAGATTCACCCCTCCACTTT.

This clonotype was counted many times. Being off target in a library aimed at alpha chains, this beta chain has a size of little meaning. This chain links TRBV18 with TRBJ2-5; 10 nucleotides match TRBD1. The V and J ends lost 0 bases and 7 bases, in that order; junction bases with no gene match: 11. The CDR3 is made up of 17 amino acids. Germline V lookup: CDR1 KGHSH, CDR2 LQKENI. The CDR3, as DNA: TGTGCCAGCTCACCACCGATGGGACAGGGGACTCATGGGACCCAGTACTTC. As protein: CASSPPMGQGTHGTQYF.

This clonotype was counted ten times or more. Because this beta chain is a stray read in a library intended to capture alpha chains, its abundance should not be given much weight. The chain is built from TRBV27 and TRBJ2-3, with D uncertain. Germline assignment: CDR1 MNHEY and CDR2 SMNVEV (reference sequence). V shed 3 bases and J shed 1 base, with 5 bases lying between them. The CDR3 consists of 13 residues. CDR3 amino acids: CASSFYGTDTQYF. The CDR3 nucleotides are TGTGCCAGCAGTTTCTATGGCACAGATACGCAGTATTTT.

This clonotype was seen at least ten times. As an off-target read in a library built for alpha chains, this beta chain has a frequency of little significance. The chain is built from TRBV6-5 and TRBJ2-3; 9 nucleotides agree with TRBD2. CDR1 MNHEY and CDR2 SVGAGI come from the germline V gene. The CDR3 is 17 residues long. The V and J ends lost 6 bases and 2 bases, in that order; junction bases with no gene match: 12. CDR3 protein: CASRPDSRGGTTDTQYF. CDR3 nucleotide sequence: TGTGCCAGCAGGCCGGATTCGCGGGGGGGGACCACAGATACGCAGTATTTT.